The clone carrying this T cell receptor (beta chain) was counted ten times or more. Its antigen is not known. Next came a second PCR, run for roughly 6 to 11 cycles, which used a sample-barcoded 5' primer along with a J-beta primer mix. TCRdb passed the 5' RACE reads through MiXCR, listing each CDR3 protein once. Of approximately 810,000 distinct CDR3 sequences in the sample, around 26% were seen once. The entry originates in a study of blood T cells in healthy people across ages. Study-wide results and caveats: Donor CMV status was unknown, possibly confounding expanded clonotype changes.

What was sequenced was blood. The receptor was derived from a woman of 80 years or more in good health.

The CDR3 loop is CASSYVRDLGGYTF. The CDR3 DNA reads TGTGCCAGCAGTTACGTCCGGGATCTGGGTGGCTACACCTTC. The rearrangement links TRBV6-2 or TRBV6-3 to TRBJ1-2; no reliable D call. The CDR3 has 14 residues. The V end lost 2 bases, the J end lost 7 bases, and 14 bases lay between the germline ends. Germline-derived CDR1 and CDR2 are MNHEY and SVGEGT.